This note documents a single T cell receptor (beta chain) sequence. Antigen specificity is unknown. The protocol was immunoSEQ multiplex PCR, while the TCRdb copy is restricted to in-frame clones and leaves out a portion. The repertoire holds roughly 700,000 clones, with more than 70% as singletons. This sample was taken from a study of Ad26.COV2.S vaccination and SARS-CoV-2 variants. In the study overall: The study gave Ad26.COV2.S intramuscularly, once or twice 56 days apart.

Study-level findings and limits: Substantial breadth in spike-specific CD8+ and CD4+ T cell responses was reportedly seen after vaccination. Vaccine recipients had higher spike-specific TCR breadth than placebo recipients. Analyses of TCR breadth and depth may have underestimated total T cell responses.

The treatment denotes: around 19 received Ad26.COV2.S at low or high dose, single or two shots; about 5 received placebo; per-sample allocation not given. Sampling happened 63 days after the first vaccine or placebo injection. Sequences were derived from peripheral blood, sampled in a trial of Ad26.COV2.S vaccine versus placebo. The sequence came from a person between 18 and 59 years old who received the Ad26.COV2.S COVID-19 vaccine or a placebo.

CDR3 sequence reads: CASSYRQAAQPQHF. The CDR3 nucleotides are TGTGCCAGCAGTTACAGGCAGGCAGCTCAGCCCCAGCATTTT. The chain is built from TRBV6-2 or TRBV6-3 and TRBJ1-5; D not certain. In germline, CDR1 is MNHEY, CDR2 SVGEGT. V was shortened by 2 bases and J by 6 bases, with 11 bases between the two germline ends. This CDR3 comprises 14 residues.